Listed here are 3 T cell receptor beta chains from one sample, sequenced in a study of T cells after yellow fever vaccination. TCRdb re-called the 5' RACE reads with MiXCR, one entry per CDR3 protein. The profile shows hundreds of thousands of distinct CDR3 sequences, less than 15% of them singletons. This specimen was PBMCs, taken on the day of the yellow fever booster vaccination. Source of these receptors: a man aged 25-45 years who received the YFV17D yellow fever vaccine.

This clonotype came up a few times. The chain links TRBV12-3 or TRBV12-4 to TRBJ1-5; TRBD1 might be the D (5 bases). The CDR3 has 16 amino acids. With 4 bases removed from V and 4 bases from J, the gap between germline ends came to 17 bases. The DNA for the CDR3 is TGTGCCAGCAGTTCGCCAGGGTTTTTAGGAAATCAGCCCCAGCATTTT. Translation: CASSSPGFLGNQPQHF.

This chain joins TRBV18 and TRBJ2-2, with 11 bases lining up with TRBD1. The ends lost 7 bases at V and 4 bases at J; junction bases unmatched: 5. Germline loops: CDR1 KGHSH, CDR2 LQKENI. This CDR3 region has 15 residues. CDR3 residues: CASFGQGAFTGELFF. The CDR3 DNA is TGTGCCAGCTTCGGACAGGGGGCTTTCACCGGGGAGCTGTTTTTT.

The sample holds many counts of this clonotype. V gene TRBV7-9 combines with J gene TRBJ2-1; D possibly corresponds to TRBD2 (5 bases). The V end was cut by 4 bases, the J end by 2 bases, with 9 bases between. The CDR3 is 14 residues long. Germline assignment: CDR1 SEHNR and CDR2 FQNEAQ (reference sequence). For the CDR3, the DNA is TGTGCCAGCAGCTCGAGCGGAACCTACAATGAGCAGTTCTTC. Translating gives CASSSSGTYNEQFF.